This passage covers 5 T cell receptor beta chains from one sample sequenced in a study of naive and memory T cell subsets. Study-level findings and limits: Possibly reflecting memory cells re-expressing CD45RA, a few larger clonotypes occurred in naive repertoires, especially CD8.

Two oligonucleotides, mixed equimolar, formed the beta constant-region primer covering TRBC1 and TRBC2. Ligated cDNA was amplified by four rounds of PCR with nested alpha and beta constant-region primers and SP2. TCRdb processed the UMI-ligation and nested PCR reads anew with MiXCR; each CDR3 protein has one entry. The table includes 140,000 to 150,000 distinct CDR3 sequences, roughly 20% detected once. These receptors lack a known antigen. The source material was naive CD4+ T cells from blood. These receptors originate from a human donor in good health.

This clonotype has a count of ten or more. The chain combines TRBV11-2 with TRBJ2-7; 7 bases align to TRBD2. Germline V lookup: CDR1 SGHAT, CDR2 FQNNGV. CDR3 length: 12 residues. J lost 4 bases, V lost 4 bases, and 1 base had no gene match. CDR3 sequence: CASSSSGYEQYF. CDR3 DNA: TGTGCCAGCAGCTCTAGCGGTTACGAGCAGTACTTC.

This clonotype was counted between two and nine times. This chain links TRBV7-3 with TRBJ2-1, with TRBD2 identical over 10 bases. This CDR3 is 14 amino acids long. The germline CDR1 and CDR2 sequences are SGHTA and FQGTGA. Losses at the gene ends were 2 bases for V and 6 bases for J; bases not matched to a gene: 1. The CDR3, as DNA: TGTGCCAGCAGCTTAGGACTAGCGGCCAATGAGCAGTTCTTC. Translation gives CASSLGLAANEQFF.

V usage is TRBV6-5 and J usage is TRBJ2-7; D is perhaps TRBD1 (6 bases). There are 14 residues in the CDR3. In germline, CDR1 is MNHEY, CDR2 SVGAGI. V gave up 5 bases and J gave up 2 bases, with 13 bases separating them. In nucleotides, the CDR3 is TGTGCCAGCAGTCTGACCGGGACAACCTACGAGCAGTACTTC. The encoded protein is CASSLTGTTYEQYF.

Many counts were recorded for this clonotype. V usage is TRBV7-8 and J usage is TRBJ2-3; D may be TRBD1 (5 bases). The CDR3 has 14 residues. Germline CDR1 and CDR2: SGHVS and FQNEAQ. V was trimmed by 5 bases and J by 1 base, leaving 10 bases between them. The CDR3 DNA follows: TGTGCCAGCAGCCCGCGGACACGCACAGATACGCAGTATTTT. This sequence encodes CASSPRTRTDTQYF.

The chain joins TRBV24-1 to TRBJ2-2, with D possibly TRBD2 on 7 matching bases. With 5 bases removed from V and 3 bases from J, the gap between germline ends came to 9 bases. This CDR3 spans 14 amino acids. Germline V gene sequence: CDR1 KGHDR, CDR2 SFDVKD. CDR3 sequence: CATSAGGYTGELFF. CDR3 nucleotide sequence: TGTGCCACCAGTGCGGGGGGCTACACCGGGGAGCTGTTTTTT.